Shown below are 13 T cell receptor beta chains from a single sample sequenced in a study of T cell responses to AZD1222 COVID-19 vaccine. Assay: immunoSEQ multiplex PCR; the TCRdb copy retains only in-frame clones and omits some. Of roughly 160,000 clones in the sample, just under 95% were seen once. The specimen comprised peripheral blood, sampled on day 0 of AZD1222 vaccination. Every receptor here comes from an adult in good health.

The V and J genes are TRBV19 and TRBJ2-5, with no clear D. This CDR3 is built from 13 residues. Trimming removed 3 bases at V and 1 base at J, with 6 bases between. Per germline, CDR1 LNHDA and CDR2 SQIVND (reference sequence). CDR3 sequence (DNA): TGTGCCAGTAGTATTTGGACCCAAGAGACCCAGTACTTC. This codes for CASSIWTQETQYF.

The gene calls are TRBV2 and TRBJ2-2, with TRBD1 identical over 7 bases. Germline V CDR1 and CDR2: SNHLY, FYNNEI. This CDR3 region has 12 residues. Losses at the gene ends were 8 bases for V and 6 bases for J; bases not matched to a gene: 3. For the CDR3, the DNA is TGTGCCAGCGGACAGGTCCCCGGGGAGCTGTTTTTT. Residues: CASGQVPGELFF.

The rearrangement joins TRBV19 to TRBJ1-1, with a tentative D call TRBD1 (6 bases). Germline CDR1 is LNHDA and CDR2 is SQIVND (reference sequence). This CDR3 has 15 amino acids. Trimming removed 5 bases at V and 4 bases at J, with 17 bases between. The CDR3 here is CASSPGSARGTEAFF. In DNA, the CDR3 is TGTGCCAGTAGTCCCGGTTCGGCCAGGGGCACTGAAGCTTTCTTT.

V gene TRBV11-2 combines with J gene TRBJ1-1; 7 nucleotides align to TRBD1. CDR1 and CDR2 (germline): SGHAT, FQNNGV. The CDR3 runs to 13 residues. V shed 6 bases and J 2 bases; nucleotides not matched to a gene: 3. As DNA, the CDR3 is TGTGCCAGCAGGACAGGGTTAAACACTGAAGCTTTCTTT. The encoded protein is CASRTGLNTEAFF.

This chain connects TRBV7-9 to TRBJ1-1; D unresolved. Germline CDR1 reads SEHNR; CDR2 reads FQNEAQ (reference sequence). This CDR3 region has 13 residues. Deletions cut 2 bases from V and 4 bases from J, with 8 bases between. In nucleotides, the CDR3 is TGTGCCAGCAGCTTATGGGAAGCCACTGAAGCTTTCTTT. As protein: CASSLWEATEAFF.

The rearrangement links TRBV6-1 to TRBJ1-1; D unresolved. V lost 2 bases, J lost 1 base, and 5 bases lay in between. Germline V lookup: CDR1 MNHNS, CDR2 SASEGT. CDR3 length: 13 amino acids. This CDR3 reads CASSELENTEAFF. The CDR3 DNA reads TGTGCCAGCAGTGAACTGGAGAACACTGAAGCTTTCTTT.

This chain joins TRBV15 and TRBJ1-4; D is possibly TRBD1 (5 bases). The germline V and J ends were trimmed by 2 bases and 8 bases, with 15 bases remaining between them. Germline values: CDR1 LNHNV, CDR2 YYDKDF (reference sequence). The CDR3 has 15 amino acids. The CDR3 DNA reads TGTGCCACCAGCAGACGGCGACAGTCCCAAGAAAAACTGTTTTTT. This encodes CATSRRRQSQEKLFF.

This clone was seen once. The rearrangement links TRBV28 to TRBJ1-2, with 7 bases matching TRBD1. V was pared by 3 bases and J by 7 bases, with 17 bases of the junction left unmatched. In germline, CDR1 is MDHEN, CDR2 SYDVKM. The CDR3 extends over 17 amino acids. The CDR3 nucleotides read TGTGCCAGCAGTTTCGGTGCAGGGGGAAGTTCTGTTCGTGGCTACACCTTC. The encoded protein is CASSFGAGGSSVRGYTF.

This chain links TRBV7-9 with TRBJ1-3; perhaps TRBD1 as D (5 bases). With 8 bases removed from V and 0 bases from J, the gap between germline ends came to 17 bases. Germline assignment: CDR1 SEHNR and CDR2 FQNEAQ (reference sequence). The CDR3 contains 16 residues. The CDR3 here is CASPSGTDVSGNTIYF. CDR3 in DNA: TGTGCCAGCCCCTCCGGGACGGATGTCTCTGGAAACACCATATATTTT.

The chain carries TRBV29-1 and TRBJ2-1, with 9 bases fitting TRBD2. Losses at the gene ends were 7 bases for V and 1 base for J; bases not matched to a gene: 5. The CDR3 is 14 amino acids. CDR1 and CDR2 from the germline V gene are SQVTM and ANQGSEA. CDR3 residues: CSAGGLASYNEQFF. The CDR3 DNA follows: TGCAGCGCGGGGGGACTAGCATCCTACAATGAGCAGTTCTTC.

The chain combines TRBV30 with TRBJ1-1; a weak D match, TRBD1 (6 bases). This CDR3 has 14 residues. From germline, CDR1 is GTSNPN and CDR2 SVGIG (reference sequence). V lost 3 bases and J lost 3, with 14 bases in between. CDR3: CAWRRTDSYTEAFF. The CDR3 DNA reads TGTGCCTGGAGACGAACGGACAGCTACACTGAAGCTTTCTTT.

V and J are TRBV3-1 (or the pseudogene TRBV3-2) and TRBJ2-3; D ambiguous. V dropped 2 bases and J dropped 0 bases, with 9 bases sitting between them. The CDR3 length is 15 residues. The germline V gene encodes CDR1 LGHDT and CDR2 YNNKEL (reference sequence). The CDR3, as DNA: TGTGCCAGCAGCCAAATGGCGGCTAGCACAGATACGCAGTATTTT. It yields the protein CASSQMAASTDTQYF.

The genes are TRBV28 and TRBJ2-1; D remains unclear. V was cut by 4 bases and J by 2 bases, with 6 bases left in between. Germline loops: CDR1 MDHEN, CDR2 SYDVKM. CDR3 length: 13 residues. The CDR3 region is CASSSGAYNEQFF. In DNA, the CDR3 is TGTGCCAGCAGTTCAGGAGCCTACAATGAGCAGTTCTTC.